A selection of T cell receptor beta chains follows, all from one sample in a study of early T cells in non-severe SARS-CoV-2 infection. One entry per CDR3 protein, called by TCRdb with MiXCR from the 5' RACE reads. The sample lists fewer than 65,000 distinct CDR3 sequences, approximately 8.5% occurring once. The material sequenced was whole blood. Receptors were obtained from an adult who was a healthcare worker with PCR-confirmed SARS-CoV-2 infection or an uninfected control (not recorded which). The CDR3 runs from the conserved cysteine through the conserved F or W. A D gene is named only where the DNA matches it firmly. Clone size appears in some rows only: once, few, many, or a class for an expanded clone.

clone_size	v_call	d_call	j_call	cdr3_aa	cdr3_nt
few	TRBV19	NA	TRBJ2-1	CASSIFGGRYNEQFF	TGTGCCAGTAGTATATTCGGCGGTAGATACAATGAGCAGTTCTTC
many	TRBV7-2	NA	TRBJ2-7	CASSPGQIMSYEQYF	TGTGCCAGCAGCCCCGGACAGATTATGTCCTACGAGCAGTACTTC
NA	TRBV20-1	NA	TRBJ2-5	CSARGTLETQYF	TGCAGTGCTAGGGGGACTTTGGAGACCCAGTACTTC
many	TRBV2	TRBD2	TRBJ2-3	CASSEALSGGTSTDTQYF	TGTGCCAGCAGTGAAGCGCTCAGCGGGGGCACTAGCACAGATACGCAGTATTTT
NA	TRBV20-1	NA	TRBJ2-2	CSARAIAPNTGELFF	TGCAGTGCTAGAGCCATAGCCCCGAACACCGGGGAGCTGTTTTTT
NA	TRBV29-1	NA	TRBJ1-6	CSVGTGNANSPLHF	TGCAGCGTTGGAACAGGGAATGCAAATTCACCCCTCCACTTT
many	TRBV10-3	NA	TRBJ1-1	CAISAGRGETEAFF	TGTGCCATCAGTGCGGGCAGGGGTGAGACTGAAGCTTTCTTT
NA	TRBV14	NA	TRBJ2-7	CASSQDLGRSYEQYF	TGTGCCAGCAGCCAAGATCTGGGGAGGTCCTACGAGCAGTACTTC
many	TRBV29-1	NA	TRBJ2-1	CSVDRPRRYNEQFF	TGCAGCGTGGATCGTCCCCGGCGGTACAATGAGCAGTTCTTC
NA	TRBV7-7	TRBD2	TRBJ2-1	CASSLGFGGNEQFF	TGTGCTAGCAGCTTAGGATTCGGGGGGAATGAGCAGTTCTTC
few	TRBV12-3/TRBV12-4	NA	TRBJ2-7	CASTLTSGRFTYEQYF	TGTGCCAGCACTCTAACGAGTGGCAGGTTTACCTACGAGCAGTACTTC
many	TRBV12-3/TRBV12-4	TRBD1	TRBJ2-1	CASRPDRGGSYNEQFF	TGTGCCAGCAGACCGGACAGGGGAGGATCCTACAATGAGCAGTTCTTC
few	TRBV13	NA	TRBJ1-1	CASSQSNRILGAEAFF	TGTGCCAGCAGCCAGTCGAATAGGATCTTAGGCGCTGAAGCTTTCTTT
few	TRBV20-1	TRBD2	TRBJ2-3	CSALGLAGVSDTQYF	TGCAGTGCCCTGGGACTAGCGGGAGTCAGTGATACGCAGTATTTT
many	TRBV28	TRBD1	TRBJ2-7	CASQTGVGFEQYF	TGTGCCAGCCAGACAGGGGTTGGTTTCGAGCAGTACTTC
few	TRBV19	NA	TRBJ2-5	CASTHRTQETQYF	TGTGCCAGTACTCATCGAACACAAGAGACCCAGTACTTC
many	TRBV6-5	NA	TRBJ2-2	CASSWGRNTGELFF	TGTGCCAGCAGTTGGGGGCGCAACACCGGGGAGCTGTTTTTT
few	TRBV3-1	NA	TRBJ2-1	CASSQAGVSYNEQFF	TGTGCCAGCAGCCAAGCCGGGGTCTCCTACAATGAGCAGTTCTTC
few	TRBV28	NA	TRBJ2-1	CASSLRGAARGINEQFF	TGTGCCAGCAGTTTGAGGGGGGCGGCTAGAGGTATTAATGAGCAGTTCTTC
few	TRBV5-1	NA	TRBJ2-5	CASTTGEEGTQYF	TGCGCCAGCACGACGGGAGAGGAAGGGACCCAGTACTTC
many	TRBV28	TRBD2	TRBJ2-3	CASSRPSGRADTQYF	TGTGCCAGCAGTCGCCCTAGCGGGAGGGCCGATACGCAGTATTTT
many	TRBV7-2	TRBD1	TRBJ2-3	CASSLVVGQGTTLPTDTQYF	TGTGCCAGCAGCTTAGTGGTGGGACAGGGTACCACTTTACCGACAGATACGCAGTATTTT
many	TRBV28	NA	TRBJ1-1	CASRRGEAFF	TGTGCCAGCAGAAGGGGTGAAGCTTTCTTT
many	TRBV28	TRBD1	TRBJ1-1	CASRATWTGGLNTEAFF	TGTGCCAGCAGAGCCACGTGGACAGGAGGTTTGAACACTGAAGCTTTCTTT
many	TRBV7-3	TRBD2	TRBJ2-3	CASSLNLAGGDTQYF	TGTGCCAGCAGCTTAAATTTAGCGGGAGGTGATACGCAGTATTTT
NA	TRBV27	NA	TRBJ2-2	CASSLSMGGINTGELFF	TGTGCCAGCAGTTTATCGATGGGGGGCATTAACACCGGGGAGCTGTTTTTT
few	TRBV7-2	TRBD2	TRBJ2-5	CASSSSGGRETQYF	TGTGCCAGCAGCAGTAGCGGGGGGAGAGAGACCCAGTACTTC
many	TRBV7-9	NA	TRBJ2-1	CASSLSFGAPYNEQFF	TGTGCCAGCAGCTTATCGTTCGGAGCTCCCTACAATGAGCAGTTCTTC
many	TRBV12-3/TRBV12-4	NA	TRBJ1-6	CASQGPMNSALHF	TGTGCCAGTCAGGGACCGATGAATTCAGCCCTCCACTTT
many	TRBV12-3/TRBV12-4	NA	TRBJ2-6	CASRPDGANVLTF	TGTGCCAGCAGGCCCGACGGGGCCAACGTCCTGACTTTC
many	TRBV27	NA	TRBJ1-6	CASSFGGFGNSPLHF	TGTGCCAGCAGTTTTGGCGGGTTTGGGAATTCACCCCTCCACTTT
NA	TRBV5-1	NA	TRBJ2-2	CASSITVTGELFF	TGCGCCAGCTCCATTACTGTCACCGGGGAGCTGTTTTTT
many	TRBV6-2/TRBV6-3	TRBD2	TRBJ2-7	CASREAGRSYEQYF	TGTGCCAGCAGAGAAGCGGGACGCTCCTACGAGCAGTACTTC